One and the same sample provided the 15 T cell receptor beta chains below, sequenced in a study of cytomegalovirus exposure and HLA in healthy donors. The PCR used 60 Vbeta and 13 Jbeta primers. Produced via immunoSEQ multiplex PCR; TCRdb's table is partial and in-frame only. Found here are roughly 130,000 clones, roughly two thirds of them singletons; the top ten hold roughly 1.5%. Sample: PBMCs. The origin of the receptors is a man aged 25-45 years in good health and CMV-seropositive.

V and J are TRBV10-3 and TRBJ2-2; 15 bases agree with TRBD2. V lost 3 bases to trimming and J lost 4 bases; unmatched junction nucleotides: 9. This CDR3 is built from 19 residues. The germline gives CDR1 ENHRY, CDR2 SYGVKD. CDR3 in DNA: TGTGCCATCAGTGACCCCGGACTAGCGGGAGGGCCGGTCACCGGGGAGCTGTTTTTT. This encodes CAISDPGLAGGPVTGELFF.

The chain couples TRBV5-1 to TRBJ1-2; a possible D gene is TRBD1 (5 bases). Germline V CDR1 and CDR2: SGHRS, YFSETQ. Trimming removed 4 bases from V and 1 base from J, with 20 bases in between. The CDR3 length is 17 residues. This chain's CDR3 is CASSRTMAGKGNYGYTF. The CDR3 DNA reads TGCGCCAGCAGCCGGACTATGGCAGGGAAAGGTAACTATGGCTACACCTTC. The variable domain in full, completed from reference TRBV5-1 and TRBJ1-2, reads KAGVTQTPRYLIKTRGQQVTLSCSPISGHRSVSWYQQTPGQGLQFLFEYFSETQRNKGNFPGRFSGRQFSNSRSEMNVSTLELGDSALYLCASSRTMAGKGNYGYTFGSGTRLTVV.

V and J are TRBV14 and TRBJ2-2, with TRBD2 identical over 10 bases. The CDR3 has 15 amino acids. CDR1 SGHDN and CDR2 FVKESK come from the germline V gene. V gave up 2 bases and J gave up 7 bases; unmatched junction bases: 4. The CDR3 here is CASSQLAGDHGELFF. The CDR3 DNA reads TGTGCCAGCAGCCAACTAGCGGGAGATCACGGGGAGCTGTTTTTT.

The table lists this clone with a count of one. This chain joins TRBV18 and TRBJ1-1; no firm D call. This CDR3 is built from 15 residues. From germline, CDR1 is KGHSH and CDR2 LQKENI. V was clipped by 0 bases and J by 4 bases, with 12 bases between them. CDR3 DNA: TGTGCCAGCTCACCACCGCAGCGGACGGGCACTGAAGCTTTCTTT. It specifies CASSPPQRTGTEAFF.

The chain links TRBV7-9 to TRBJ2-1; 9 bases fit TRBD2. Looked up from germline, CDR1 is SEHNR and CDR2 is FQNEAQ (reference sequence). The trim removed 10 bases at V and 3 bases at J, leaving 4 bases unmatched. This CDR3 has 13 amino acids. The DNA for the CDR3 is TGTGCCACCGCGGGAGGGTTCTACAATGAGCAGTTCTTC. Protein product: CATAGGFYNEQFF.

Only a few counts were recorded for this clone. The rearrangement links TRBV28 to TRBJ2-7; D is perhaps TRBD2 (5 bases). CDR1 is MDHEN and CDR2 is SYDVKM in the germline V gene. Trimming removed 8 bases from V and 5 bases from J, with 13 bases in between. The CDR3 is 12 residues long. The CDR3 DNA follows: TGTGCCAGCGGACTCGAGTTGAACGAGCAGTACTTC. This translates into CASGLELNEQYF. The variable domain in full, with the rest retrieved from reference TRBV28 and TRBJ2-7, is DVKVTQSSRYLVKRTGEKVFLECVQDMDHENMFWYRQDPGLGLRLIYFSYDVKMKEKGDIPEGYSVSREKKERFSLILESASTNQTSMYLCASGLELNEQYFGPGTRLTVT.

The chain joins TRBV2 to TRBJ2-5; perhaps TRBD2 as D (6 bases). Germline V gene sequence: CDR1 SNHLY, CDR2 FYNNEI. V lost 4 bases and J lost 4, with 13 bases in between. The CDR3 length is 14 residues. CDR3 nucleotides: TGTGCCAGCAGTGCCCTGATTAGCGGAGAGACCCAGTACTTC. Protein sequence: CASSALISGETQYF.

This clone occurred once. The rearrangement joins TRBV5-6 to TRBJ2-1; 9 bases match TRBD2. This CDR3 spans 13 amino acids. Germline-derived CDR1 and CDR2 are SGHDT and YYEEEE. V shed 7 bases, J shed 10 bases, and the junction held 9 bases outside the gene matches. For the CDR3, the DNA is TGTGCCAGCCTTAGCGGGAGTGTCGAGGAGCAGTTCTTC. It specifies CASLSGSVEEQFF.

The rearrangement joins TRBV5-6 to TRBJ2-1; D not certain. Germline CDR1 is SGHDT and CDR2 is YYEEEE. There are 16 residues in the CDR3. V dropped 0 bases and J dropped 5 bases, with 15 bases sitting between them. CDR3 DNA: TGTGCCAGCAGCTTGGGTAGCTTCTCGATAAACAATGAGCAGTTCTTC. Its translation is CASSLGSFSINNEQFF.

The genes are TRBV7-2 and TRBJ2-1, with D possibly being TRBD2 (6 bases). The germline CDR1 and CDR2 sequences are SGHTA and FQGNSA. V was pared by 2 bases and J by 6 bases, with 11 bases between. The CDR3 runs 14 residues. CDR3 loop: CASSLLLALNEQFF. The CDR3 DNA follows: TGTGCCAGCAGCTTATTACTAGCCCTCAATGAGCAGTTCTTC.

A word on this clone: At one of its ends the junction is not consistent with the germline gene, which may arise from a read error. The genes are TRBV7-9 and TRBJ2-7, with TRBD2 as a possible D gene (6 bases). CDR3 length: 15 amino acids. CDR1 SEHNR and CDR2 FQNEAQ come from the germline V gene (reference sequence). Written as DNA, the CDR3 is TGTTCCAGCAGCTTAGCTCGGGCTAGCGCGTACGAGCAGTACTTC. As protein: CSSSLARASAYEQYF.

The rearrangement links TRBV5-1 to TRBJ2-3, with D unclear. The CDR3 covers 15 residues. Germline V gives CDR1 SGHRS, CDR2 YFSETQ. Trimming removed 2 bases from V and 3 bases from J, with 13 bases in between. As DNA, the CDR3 is TGCGCCAGCAGCTTCTACCGCAAAGATACAGATACGCAGTATTTT. Its protein product is CASSFYRKDTDTQYF. The full variable domain, with the rest looked up from reference TRBV5-1 and TRBJ2-3, is KAGVTQTPRYLIKTRGQQVTLSCSPISGHRSVSWYQQTPGQGLQFLFEYFSETQRNKGNFPGRFSGRQFSNSRSEMNVSTLELGDSALYLCASSFYRKDTDTQYFGPGTRLTVL.

The chain links TRBV28 to TRBJ1-1; no clear D gene. Germline V gives CDR1 MDHEN, CDR2 SYDVKM. Deletions cut 1 base from V and 8 bases from J, with 14 bases between. CDR3 size: 14 residues. The CDR3 coding sequence is TGTGCCAGCAGTTTATTATGGGCGCCATCGGAAGCTTTCTTT. Translating it yields CASSLLWAPSEAFF.

The rearrangement links TRBV6-6 to TRBJ1-1; tentative D call: TRBD1 (6 bases). Trimming took off 0 bases at V and 4 bases at J, with 9 bases between the two ends. The CDR3 runs to 14 residues. The germline CDR1 and CDR2 sequences are MNHNY and SVGAGI (reference sequence). The CDR3, as DNA: TGTGCCAGCAGTTACTCGAAAGGGGGCACTGAAGCTTTCTTT. Translating gives CASSYSKGGTEAFF.

The chain recombines TRBV18 with TRBJ2-1; TRBD1 matches 7 bases. V trimming: 3 bases; J trimming: 9 bases; junction bases outside the gene matches: 14. There are 16 residues in the CDR3. Germline CDR1 KGHSH, CDR2 LQKENI. CDR3 DNA sequence: TGTGCCAGCTCACCCCCCACAGGGGTCGAGGTAACTGAGCAGTTCTTC. Translation: CASSPPTGVEVTEQFF.